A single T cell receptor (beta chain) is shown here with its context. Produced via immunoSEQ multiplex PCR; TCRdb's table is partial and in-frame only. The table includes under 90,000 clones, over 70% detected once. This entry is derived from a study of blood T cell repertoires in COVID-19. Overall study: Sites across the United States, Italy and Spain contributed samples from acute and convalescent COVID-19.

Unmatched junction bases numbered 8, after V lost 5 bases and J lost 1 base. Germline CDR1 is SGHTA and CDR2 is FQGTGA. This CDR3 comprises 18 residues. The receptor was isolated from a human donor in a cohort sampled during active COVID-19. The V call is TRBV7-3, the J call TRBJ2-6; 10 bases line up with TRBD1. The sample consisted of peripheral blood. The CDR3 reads CASSPPRQGASGANVLTF. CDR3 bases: TGTGCCAGCAGCCCCCCCAGACAGGGGGCTTCTGGGGCCAACGTCCTGACTTTC.